What follows are 5 T cell receptor beta chains derived from one specimen sequenced in a study of blood T cell repertoires in COVID-19. Some clones are missing from TCRdb's copy, which holds only in-frame ones; the method was immunoSEQ multiplex PCR. The sample shows tens of thousands of clones, about 90% of them seen only once. The sample taken for sequencing was peripheral blood. These receptors were obtained from a human donor in a cohort sampled during active COVID-19.

This clone has only a few counts. The chain is built from TRBV7-6 and TRBJ2-7, with a possible D match to TRBD2 (5 bases). V lost 0 bases and J lost 2, with 11 bases in between. CDR1 is SGHVS and CDR2 is FNYEAQ in the germline V gene. The CDR3 covers 15 residues. CDR3 in DNA: TGTGCCAGCAGCTTAGCACGGGATATCACCTACGAGCAGTACTTC. Its translation: CASSLARDITYEQYF.

The chain couples TRBV29-1 to TRBJ2-3; no reliable D call. Germline V gene lookup returns CDR1 SQVTM and CDR2 ANQGSEA. The V gene lost 4 bases and the J gene lost 4 bases, with 6 bases spanning the gap. The CDR3 extends over 11 amino acids. CDR3 loop: CSVVRADTQYF. For the CDR3, the DNA is TGCAGCGTTGTCCGGGCAGATACGCAGTATTTT.

The chain has TRBV7-6 and TRBJ2-3; D unclear. Between the trimmed V and J ends, which lost 6 bases and 7 bases, there was a span of 11 bases. From germline, CDR1 is SGHVS and CDR2 FNYEAQ. This CDR3 has 12 amino acids. The CDR3 nucleotides read TGTGCCAGCAGTCCCACCAGTAATACGCAGTATTTT. Its translation: CASSPTSNTQYF. Complete variable domain (other parts from reference TRBV7-6 and TRBJ2-3): GAGVSQSPRYKVTKRGQDVALRCDPISGHVSLYWYRQALGQGPEFLTYFNYEAQQDKSGLPNDRFSAERPEGSISTLTIQRTEQRDSAMYRCASSPTSNTQYFGPGTRLTVL.

The chain uses TRBV20-1 and TRBJ1-1; a weak D match, TRBD1 (5 bases). Germline V gene data show CDR1 as DFQATT and CDR2 as SNEGSKA (reference sequence). This CDR3 contains 11 residues. Deletions cut 3 bases from V and 8 bases from J, with 10 bases between. The CDR3 spells CSASRQKEAFF. The CDR3 nucleotides are TGCAGTGCTAGCCGACAGAAAGAAGCTTTCTTT.

This chain connects TRBV19 to TRBJ2-2; 11 bases are shared with TRBD1. J was trimmed by 7 bases and V by 3 bases; bases with no gene match: 7. Germline-derived CDR1 and CDR2 are LNHDA and SQIVND (reference sequence). The CDR3 totals 16 residues. The CDR3 spells CASSISGTGGGGELFF. CDR3 bases: TGTGCCAGTAGTATCTCCGGGACAGGGGGTGGCGGGGAGCTGTTTTTT.